The clone carrying this TCR beta chain was observed a handful of times. Its antigen remains unidentified. The data derive from a study of CD8 T cells in ankylosing spondylitis. Researchers built TCR beta libraries using quantitative 5'-RACE with molecular barcodes. From the 5' RACE reads, TCRdb called clonotypes with MiXCR, one entry per CDR3 protein. The sample includes around 100,000 distinct CDR3 sequences, about 9% of them seen just once. In germline, CDR1 is SGHTS, CDR2 YDEGEE. This CDR3 is built from 15 residues. V was clipped by 1 base and J by 2 bases, with 10 bases between them. Findings of the study overall: Those disease-linked clones were CD8+; they were also relatively rare in peripheral blood. Apparently characteristic of ankylosing spondylitis blood was a TCR beta motif (fewer than 10 highly homologous variants). Within matched ankylosing spondylitis synovial fluid, disease-linked clones were reportedly significantly enriched.

The receptor was derived from a male donor with ankylosing spondylitis. The chain carries TRBV5-8 and TRBJ2-1; maybe TRBD2 (5 bases). Sequencing input: blood, either unsorted or a sorted T cell fraction (not recorded which). The CDR3 loop reads CASSLPSSTYNEQFF. For the CDR3, the DNA is TGTGCCAGCAGCTTGCCTAGCAGCACCTACAATGAGCAGTTCTTC.